The entry below describes one TCR beta chain. CDR3 length: 14 amino acids. The V and J ends lost 4 bases and 3 bases respectively, with 12 bases between them. Germline lookup yields CDR1 SGDLS and CDR2 YYNGEE. TCRdb keeps only in-frame clones here, not all; method: immunoSEQ multiplex PCR. Here the sample spans 35,000 to 45,000 clones, approximately 92% being singletons. The sample comes from a study of T cell changes during pregnancy in multiple sclerosis. Sequencing was performed on CD4+ T cells from peripheral blood mononuclear cells, taken in the second trimester of pregnancy. The chain carries TRBV9 and TRBJ2-3, with a possible D match to TRBD2 (5 bases). The clonotype originates from a female donor in good health, enrolled as a control in a pregnancy study. CDR3 DNA sequence: TGTGCCAGCAGCTTAGGACCGGGGACAGATACGCAGTATTTT. This gives the protein CASSLGPGTDTQYF.